This T cell receptor (beta chain) was sequenced for a study of T-cell memory formation after mild COVID-19. Study summary: Each donor largely had its own TCR clusters. Study-level findings and limits: Nothing confirmed that second-wave clones peaking on day 37 were specific for SARS-CoV-2. The appearance of some responding clones in pre-infection memory suggested that cross-reactive memory joined.

This clonotype was counted between two and nine times. The antigen is unknown. TCR alpha and TCR beta cDNA libraries carrying sample barcodes and UMIs were produced by 5'RACE using constant-segment primers. TCRdb re-analysed the 5' RACE reads in MiXCR, keeping a single row per CDR3 protein. The sample gives 250,000 to 350,000 distinct CDR3 sequences, more than 15% of which show up once; more than 20% is in the top ten. The source is a man aged 18 to 30 who had mild COVID-19 (a few samples of this study predate the infection). Cell type and time point are not known. Sequencing input: PBMCs or a T cell subset sorted from them (not recorded which).

CDR3 coding DNA: TGTGCCTGGCATAGGGGTGGCGAGCAGTACTTC. As protein: CAWHRGGEQYF. This chain uses TRBV30 with TRBJ2-7; D possibly corresponds to TRBD1 (5 bases). Germline V gene sequence: CDR1 GTSNPN, CDR2 SVGIG (reference sequence). This CDR3 region has 11 residues. Trimming left V 5 bases short and J 6 bases short, with 11 bases between.